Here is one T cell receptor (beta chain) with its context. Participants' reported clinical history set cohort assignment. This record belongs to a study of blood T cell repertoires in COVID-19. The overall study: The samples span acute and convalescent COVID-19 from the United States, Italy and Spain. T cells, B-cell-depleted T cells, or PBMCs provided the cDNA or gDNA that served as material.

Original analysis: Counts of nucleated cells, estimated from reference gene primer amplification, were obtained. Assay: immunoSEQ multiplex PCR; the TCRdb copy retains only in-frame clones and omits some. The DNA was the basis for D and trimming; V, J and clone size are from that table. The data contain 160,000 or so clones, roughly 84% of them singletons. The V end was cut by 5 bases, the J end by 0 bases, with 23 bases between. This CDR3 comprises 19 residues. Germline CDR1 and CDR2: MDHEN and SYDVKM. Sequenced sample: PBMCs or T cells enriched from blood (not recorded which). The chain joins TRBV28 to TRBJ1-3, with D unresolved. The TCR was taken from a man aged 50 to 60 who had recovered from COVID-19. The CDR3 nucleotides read TGTGCCAGCAGTCTTCGACTTGCACGTGGCCTGTTCTCTGGAAACACCATATATTTT. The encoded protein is CASSLRLARGLFSGNTIYF.